The 8 T cell receptor beta chains below come from one sample, sequenced in a study of T-cell reconstitution after alpha-beta-depleted transplantation in children. Preparation of the TCRbeta library used unique molecular identifiers. TCRdb independently ran MiXCR on the PCR reads; one entry per CDR3 protein. Here the sample spans about 190,000 distinct CDR3 sequences, more than 6.5% being singletons. The sample in question was PBMCs from the stem cell graft donor, obtained from the stem cell graft. These receptors were obtained from a human donor who donated a stem cell graft to a child with Wiskott-Aldrich syndrome.

The CDR3 DNA sequence: TGTGCCAGCAGCTCCTTCAGAAACACCATATATTTT. Translated, it gives CASSSFRNTIYF. The chain employs TRBV11-3 and TRBJ1-3; D uncertain. Trimming stripped 4 bases from V and 5 bases from J, with 6 bases between. Germline lookup yields CDR1 SGHNT and CDR2 YENEEA. This CDR3 is built from 12 residues.

This chain uses TRBV5-1 with TRBJ2-7, with D perhaps TRBD2 (5 bases). Germline loops: CDR1 SGHRS, CDR2 YFSETQ. The CDR3 sequence is 15 residues long. V dropped 1 base and J dropped 2 bases, with 13 bases sitting between them. The CDR3, as DNA: TGCGCCAGCAGCTTGTTCGTCGGACTTACCTACGAGCAGTACTTC. Its translation is CASSLFVGLTYEQYF.

This clonotype showed up many times. V is TRBV29-1 and J is TRBJ2-1; maybe TRBD2 (6 bases). CDR3 size: 15 residues. Looked up from germline, CDR1 is SQVTM and CDR2 is ANQGSEA. Between the trimmed V and J ends, which lost 3 bases and 5 bases, there was a span of 17 bases. The DNA for the CDR3 is TGCAGCGTTGATAAGGTTCAGGGAGGAAACAATGAGCAGTTCTTC. Protein: CSVDKVQGGNNEQFF.

The table lists this clonotype with a few counts. V is TRBV19 and J is TRBJ2-2, with TRBD2 identical over 11 bases. With V trimmed by 3 bases and J by 3 bases, 3 bases remained unmatched. Looked up from germline, CDR1 is LNHDA and CDR2 is SQIVND (reference sequence). CDR3 size: 16 residues. Here the CDR3 DNA reads TGTGCCAGTAGTATCCTAGCGGGAGGCCACACCGGGGAGCTGTTTTTT. Translation: CASSILAGGHTGELFF.

This clonotype has ten or more counts. The rearrangement joins TRBV2 to TRBJ2-7; D gene ambiguous. In germline, CDR1 is SNHLY, CDR2 FYNNEI. V was cut by 7 bases and J by 7 bases, with 14 bases left in between. The length of the CDR3 is 12 residues. In nucleotides, the CDR3 is TGTGCCAGCAATCCAGGCTTGGGTGAGCAGTACTTC. It yields the protein CASNPGLGEQYF.

This clonotype was found many times. V and J are TRBV18 and TRBJ2-1; 7 nucleotides agree with TRBD2. Germline V gives CDR1 KGHSH, CDR2 LQKENI. The CDR3 runs to 13 residues. J lost 6 bases, V lost 3 bases, and 2 bases had no gene match. The CDR3 loop is CASSPGTTNEQFF. In DNA, the CDR3 is TGTGCCAGCTCACCTGGGACTACCAATGAGCAGTTCTTC. Combining the CDR3 with reference TRBV18 and TRBJ2-1 gives the whole variable domain NAGVMQNPRHLVRRRGQEARLRCSPMKGHSHVYWYRQLPEEGLKFMVYLQKENIIDESGMPKERFSAEFPKEGPSILRIQQVVRGDSAAYFCASSPGTTNEQFFGPGTRLTVL.

In this sample, this clonotype turned up many times. The chain joins TRBV10-3 to TRBJ2-7; 7 bases align to TRBD1. CDR3 size: 14 residues. V trimming: 5 bases; J trimming: 2 bases; junction bases outside the gene matches: 6. Germline V gene sequence: CDR1 ENHRY, CDR2 SYGVKD. The DNA for the CDR3 is TGTGCCATCAGTACACAGGGGAAGGCCTACGAGCAGTACTTC. Protein sequence: CAISTQGKAYEQYF.

At least ten counts were recorded for this clonotype. The gene calls are TRBV9 and TRBJ2-1; 9 bases align to TRBD2. Trimming cost V 7 bases and J 6 bases; bases outside gene matches: 11. Germline V lookup: CDR1 SGDLS, CDR2 YYNGEE. This CDR3 spans 15 amino acids. CDR3 in amino acids: CASSNPPGLANEQFF. CDR3 nucleotides: TGTGCCAGCTCTAATCCTCCGGGACTAGCCAATGAGCAGTTCTTC.